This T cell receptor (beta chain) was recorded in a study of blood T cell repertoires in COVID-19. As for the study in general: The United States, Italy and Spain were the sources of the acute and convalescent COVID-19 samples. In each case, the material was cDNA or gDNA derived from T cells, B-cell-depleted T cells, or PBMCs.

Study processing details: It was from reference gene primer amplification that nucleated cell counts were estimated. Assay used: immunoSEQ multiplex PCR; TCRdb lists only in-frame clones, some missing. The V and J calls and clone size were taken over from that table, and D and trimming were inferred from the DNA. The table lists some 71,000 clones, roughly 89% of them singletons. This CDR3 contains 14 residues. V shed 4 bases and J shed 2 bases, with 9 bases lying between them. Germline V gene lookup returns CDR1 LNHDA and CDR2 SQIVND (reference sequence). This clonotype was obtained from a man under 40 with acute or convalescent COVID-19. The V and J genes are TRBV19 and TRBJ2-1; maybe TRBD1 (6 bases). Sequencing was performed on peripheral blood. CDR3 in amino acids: CASSRGRTYNEQFF. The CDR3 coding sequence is TGTGCCAGTAGTAGGGGGCGGACCTACAATGAGCAGTTCTTC. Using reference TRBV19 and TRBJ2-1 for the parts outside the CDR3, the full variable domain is DGGITQSPKYLFRKEGQNVTLSCEQNLNHDAMYWYRQDPGQGLRLIYYSQIVNDFQKGDIAEGYSVSREKKESFPLTVTSAQKNPTAFYLCASSRGRTYNEQFFGPGTRLTVL.